Listed here are 20 T cell receptor beta chains from one sample, sequenced in a study of OX40 agonist ivuxolimab in advanced cancers. Clones were sequenced by immunoSEQ multiplex PCR, and TCRdb holds only the in-frame ones, with some missing. The sample has some 86,000 clones; approximately 94% are singletons. Specimen: CD4+ or CD8+ T cells sorted from blood, collected in a trial of the OX40 agonist ivuxolimab. These receptors all come from an adult with an advanced solid tumor such as melanoma, head and neck, liver or kidney cancer.

V is TRBV9 and J is TRBJ2-3; 8 positions agree with TRBD2. The CDR3 covers 16 residues. V was pared by 0 bases and J by 5 bases, with 8 bases of the junction left unmatched. Germline CDR1 and CDR2: SGDLS and YYNGEE. Written as DNA, the CDR3 is TGTGCCAGCAGCGTAGGGGGACTAGAATTACAAGATACGCAGTATTTT. This gives the protein CASSVGGLELQDTQYF. The full variable domain, in which reference TRBV9 and TRBJ2-3 provide the parts outside the CDR3, is DSGVTQTPKHLITATGQRVTLRCSPRSGDLSVYWYQQSLDQGLQFLIQYYNGEERAKGNILERFSAQQFPDLHSELNLSSLELGDSALYFCASSVGGLELQDTQYFGPGTRLTVL.

The CDR3 nucleotides are TGTGCCAGCAGTTGGAGGACAGGGGGCACAGATACGCAGTATTTT. Protein product: CASSWRTGGTDTQYF. This chain joins TRBV27 and TRBJ2-3; TRBD1 matches 9 bases. The CDR3 loop spans 15 amino acids. V lost 4 bases, J lost 1 base, and 3 bases stayed unmatched. Germline V CDR1 and CDR2: MNHEY, SMNVEV (reference sequence).

V usage is TRBV4-1 and J usage is TRBJ2-7, with no clear D. This CDR3 has 13 residues. Trimming took off 8 bases at V and 6 bases at J, with 17 bases between the two ends. Germline V lookup: CDR1 MGHRA, CDR2 YSYEKL. The CDR3 region is CASAPSTKLEQYF. The CDR3 DNA follows: TGCGCCAGCGCACCATCTACTAAGCTCGAGCAGTACTTC.

This clone was observed a single time. The chain is built from TRBV29-1 and TRBJ2-6, with D maybe TRBD2 (6 bases). The CDR3 is 15 amino acids. V was clipped by 0 bases and J by 2 bases, with 8 bases between them. Germline V gene data show CDR1 as SQVTM and CDR2 as ANQGSEA. CDR3 amino acids: CSVEDRRAGANVLTF. CDR3 coding DNA: TGCAGCGTTGAAGATCGGAGGGCTGGGGCCAACGTCCTGACTTTC.

This chain links TRBV10-3 with TRBJ2-3; 7 nucleotides align to TRBD2. The V and J ends lost 8 bases and 2 bases, in that order; junction bases with no gene match: 4. The CDR3 length is 13 residues. Germline assignment: CDR1 ENHRY and CDR2 SYGVKD. The CDR3 region has the DNA TGTGCCATCGCCGGGACTAACACAGATACGCAGTATTTT. It translates to CAIAGTNTDTQYF.

This clone was counted once. V gene TRBV5-1 combines with J gene TRBJ1-1; D is perhaps TRBD1 (5 bases). This CDR3 spans 16 amino acids. Per germline, CDR1 SGHRS and CDR2 YFSETQ. V shed 0 bases and J shed 0 bases, with 12 bases lying between them. This chain's CDR3 is CASSLDQGELNTEAFF. The DNA of the CDR3 is TGCGCCAGCAGCTTGGATCAGGGTGAGCTGAACACTGAAGCTTTCTTT.

The chain has TRBV6-1 and TRBJ1-1, with D unresolved. This CDR3 has 14 residues. The V end was cut by 2 bases, the J end by 4 bases, with 11 bases between. Looked up from germline, CDR1 is MNHNS and CDR2 is SASEGT. The DNA of the CDR3 is TGTGCCAGCAGTGAACCCGGGTCGACCACTGAAGCTTTCTTT. Protein sequence: CASSEPGSTTEAFF.

Only a few counts were recorded for this clone. The chain couples TRBV29-1 to TRBJ2-3, with 12 bases aligning to TRBD2. The CDR3 consists of 17 residues. From germline, CDR1 is SQVTM and CDR2 ANQGSEA. Unmatched junction bases numbered 10, after V lost 3 bases and J lost 3 bases. CDR3 in amino acids: CSVEGIFGLAGTDTQYF. The CDR3 nucleotides are TGCAGCGTTGAGGGGATTTTCGGACTAGCGGGAACAGATACGCAGTATTTT.

The chain has TRBV11-1 and TRBJ1-4; D is perhaps TRBD1 (5 bases). Germline V gene lookup returns CDR1 SGHAT and CDR2 FQDESV (reference sequence). V shed 5 bases and J shed 5 bases, with 12 bases lying between them. CDR3 length equals 14 residues. This chain's CDR3 is CASSRDGSNEKLFF. CDR3 bases: TGTGCCAGCAGCCGGGACGGTTCGAATGAAAAACTGTTTTTT.

The chain is built from TRBV29-1 and TRBJ1-1; D is unclear. Germline CDR1 and CDR2: SQVTM and ANQGSEA. CDR3 size: 15 residues. Trimming left V 7 bases short and J 3 bases short, with 21 bases between. The CDR3 here is CSARGLYRADTEAFF. The CDR3 DNA is TGCAGCGCCCGAGGGCTCTATAGGGCGGACACTGAAGCTTTCTTT.

This clone was recorded once. J is TRBJ1-2 and V is TRBV11-2; D remains ambiguous. Trimming stripped 2 bases from V and 8 bases from J, with 15 bases between. The CDR3 sequence is 14 residues long. Germline-derived CDR1 and CDR2 are SGHAT and FQNNGV. The CDR3 nucleotides read TGTGCCAGCAGCTTAATGGCAGATCCATGGGGCTACACCTTC. This gives the protein CASSLMADPWGYTF.

V is TRBV7-9 and J is TRBJ2-1; 8 bases line up with TRBD2. Germline CDR1 SEHNR, CDR2 FQNEAQ (reference sequence). The CDR3 sequence is 17 residues long. Trimming removed 1 base from V and 4 bases from J; junction bases left unmatched: 9. The CDR3 reads CASSLGSSGAKYNEQFF. The CDR3, as DNA: TGTGCCAGCAGCTTAGGCAGTAGCGGGGCAAAATACAATGAGCAGTTCTTC.

CDR3 sequence (DNA): TGTGCCAGCAGCTTGGACAGGGCGCTGAACACTGAAGCTTTCTTT. This codes for CASSLDRALNTEAFF. The chain combines TRBV5-4 with TRBJ1-1; maybe TRBD1 (6 bases). Germline loops: CDR1 SGHNT, CDR2 YYREEE (reference sequence). V was cut by 0 bases and J by 0 bases, with 9 bases left in between. There are 15 residues in the CDR3.

The chain links TRBV5-6 to TRBJ2-7, with 7 nucleotides matching TRBD1. V lost 3 bases, J lost 5 bases, and 5 bases stayed unmatched. The CDR3 contains 13 residues. Germline CDR1 SGHDT, CDR2 YYEEEE. This chain's CDR3 is CASSSIDRDEQYF. The CDR3 nucleotides read TGTGCCAGCAGCTCTATAGACAGGGACGAGCAGTACTTC. The complete variable domain, with remaining parts taken from reference TRBV5-6 and TRBJ2-7, reads DAGVTQSPTHLIKTRGQQVTLRCSPKSGHDTVSWYQQALGQGPQFIFQYYEEEERQRGNFPDRFSGHQFPNYSSELNVNALLLGDSALYLCASSSIDRDEQYFGPGTRLTVT.

This chain links TRBV13 with TRBJ2-3; D perhaps matches TRBD2 (6 bases). Germline V gene lookup returns CDR1 PRHDT and CDR2 FYEKMQ (reference sequence). Trimming pared 3 bases from V and 9 bases from J, leaving 16 bases between. The CDR3 length is 14 residues. The CDR3 bases are TGTGCCAGCAGCTTCATGCGGGGAAAGGAAACGCAGTATTTT. Residues: CASSFMRGKETQYF.

The V and J genes are TRBV28 and TRBJ2-3; D gene ambiguous. The CDR3 spans 14 residues. Looked up from germline, CDR1 is MDHEN and CDR2 is SYDVKM. V was cut by 2 bases and J by 7 bases, with 13 bases left in between. CDR3 loop: CASSLRLLGNTQYF. In DNA form, the CDR3 reads TGTGCCAGCAGTTTAAGGTTGCTAGGGAATACGCAGTATTTT.

The chain couples TRBV29-1 to TRBJ1-1, with TRBD1 matching 7 bases. Germline CDR1 is SQVTM and CDR2 is ANQGSEA. This CDR3 contains 14 residues. V was pared by 6 bases and J by 1 base, with 8 bases of the junction left unmatched. The CDR3 coding sequence is TGCAGCGTCGTACTGGGACAGCCGAACACTGAAGCTTTCTTT. Encoded protein: CSVVLGQPNTEAFF.

The chain joins TRBV29-1 to TRBJ2-3; 13 positions agree with TRBD2. The trim removed 6 bases at V and 3 bases at J, leaving 3 bases unmatched. Germline values: CDR1 SQVTM, CDR2 ANQGSEA. The length of the CDR3 is 14 residues. The CDR3 loop is CSVVLAGGTDTQYF. CDR3 nucleotides: TGCAGCGTCGTACTAGCGGGAGGGACAGATACGCAGTATTTT.

The rearrangement links TRBV27 to TRBJ2-5; TRBD2 might be the D (6 bases). The CDR3 is made up of 14 amino acids. Germline CDR1 and CDR2: MNHEY and SMNVEV (reference sequence). Trimming removed 3 bases from V and 0 bases from J, with 8 bases in between. The CDR3 DNA reads as TGTGCCAGCAGTTTCCGGGGGTACCAAGAGACCCAGTACTTC. Its translation: CASSFRGYQETQYF.

V gene TRBV15 combines with J gene TRBJ2-2; D possibly matches TRBD1 or TRBD2 (5 bases each). The CDR3 loop spans 14 amino acids. Trimming removed 5 bases at V and 5 bases at J, with 12 bases between. CDR1 is LNHNV and CDR2 is YYDKDF in the germline V gene (reference sequence). For the CDR3, the DNA is TGTGCCACCAGCTTAGAGGGGCGGACCGGGGAGCTGTTTTTT. Its protein product is CATSLEGRTGELFF.